The 8 T cell receptor beta chains below all came from one sample that was sequenced in a study of shared clonotypes between healthy human individuals. Measured with immunoSEQ multiplex PCR; TCRdb has only the in-frame clones, and not every one. Altogether hundreds of thousands of clones are present, roughly 70% being singletons, with the ten largest covering over 1.5%. The sample taken for sequencing was memory CD4+ T cells sorted from blood. Subset here: CD45RA-negative fraction. These receptors all stem from a woman aged 25 to 39 in good health.

CDR3 in DNA: TGTGCCAGCAGCCAAACTAGCGGGGGGTCCTACAATGAGCAGTTCTTC. This codes for CASSQTSGGSYNEQFF. The chain joins TRBV14 to TRBJ2-1; 12 bases agree with TRBD2. With V trimmed by 2 bases and J by 1 base, 0 bases remained unmatched. Germline CDR1 is SGHDN and CDR2 is FVKESK. This CDR3 has 16 amino acids.

There are many counts of this clone. This chain connects TRBV5-1 to TRBJ2-1; 7 nucleotides align to TRBD1. This CDR3 has 15 amino acids. CDR1 is SGHRS and CDR2 is YFSETQ in the germline V gene. The V gene end was trimmed by 0 bases and the J gene end by 8 bases; junction bases not matched to a gene: 8. The CDR3 protein is CASSLAKGGRDEQFF. DNA for the CDR3: TGCGCCAGCAGCTTGGCCAAAGGGGGCCGGGATGAGCAGTTCTTC.

The chain has TRBV27 and TRBJ2-6; maybe TRBD2 (5 bases). V was cut by 2 bases and J by 3 bases, with 14 bases left in between. The CDR3 contains 17 residues. Germline V gene sequence: CDR1 MNHEY, CDR2 SMNVEV (reference sequence). In nucleotides, the CDR3 is TGTGCCAGCAGTTTAGGGAGAGCGACGAATGGGGCCAACGTCCTGACTTTC. It encodes CASSLGRATNGANVLTF.

The CDR3 is CASSLALTSSTDTQYF. The CDR3 DNA is TGCGCCAGCAGCTTGGCCCTGACTTCTAGCACAGATACGCAGTATTTT. This chain links TRBV5-1 with TRBJ2-3; D ambiguous. V lost 0 bases and J 0 bases, leaving 11 bases between the germline ends. The CDR3 length is 16 residues. Germline CDR1 and CDR2: SGHRS and YFSETQ. Using reference TRBV5-1 and TRBJ2-3 for the parts outside the CDR3, the full variable domain is KAGVTQTPRYLIKTRGQQVTLSCSPISGHRSVSWYQQTPGQGLQFLFEYFSETQRNKGNFPGRFSGRQFSNSRSEMNVSTLELGDSALYLCASSLALTSSTDTQYFGPGTRLTVL.

This clone was counted a single time. The rearrangement links TRBV5-1 to TRBJ1-2, with no clear D. Germline V CDR1 and CDR2: SGHRS, YFSETQ. This CDR3 spans 16 amino acids. V was clipped by 1 base and J by 0 bases, with 13 bases between them. The CDR3 region has the DNA TGCGCCAGCAGCTTGTTGTCTGGAGGCTCTAACTATGGCTACACCTTC. Its translation is CASSLLSGGSNYGYTF.

V gene TRBV28 combines with J gene TRBJ1-1, with 8 bases identical to TRBD1. Germline V gene sequence: CDR1 MDHEN, CDR2 SYDVKM. The CDR3 length is 14 residues. V was clipped by 5 bases and J by 10 bases; unmatched bases: 12. In nucleotides, the CDR3 is TGTGCCAGCAGTCCGGACAGGGTGTCGGTTGGAGCTTTCTTT. This gives the protein CASSPDRVSVGAFF.

J is TRBJ2-1 and V is TRBV27; D is unresolved. Trimming cost V 5 bases and J 2 bases, with 13 bases left between them. The germline V gene has CDR1 MNHEY and CDR2 SMNVEV (reference sequence). The CDR3 loop spans 15 amino acids. For the CDR3, the DNA is TGTGCCAGCAGTCCCCCCGGCGAGACCTACAATGAGCAGTTCTTC. The encoded protein is CASSPPGETYNEQFF.

With respect to this clone: One junction end disagrees with the germline gene, perhaps due to a read error. The V and J genes are TRBV11-2 and TRBJ1-1; D ambiguous. Germline V gene data show CDR1 as SGHAT and CDR2 as FQNNGV. The CDR3 spans 16 residues. The CDR3 is CASTVAFPNPNTKAFF. The CDR3 region has the DNA TGTGCCAGCACCGTGGCTTTTCCAAACCCCAACACTAAAGCTTTCTTT.